What follows are 23 T cell receptor beta chains derived from one specimen sequenced in a study of human CD8 memory T cell subsets. Generation of TCR beta libraries used UMI-labeled 5' RACE. TCRdb re-called the 5' RACE reads and catalogs CDR3 proteins one per entry, DNA excluded. The listing records roughly 5,000 distinct CDR3 sequences. Source material: CD8+ T cells from PBMCs. Receptor source: a human donor in good health.

This clonotype counts as medium-sized by frequency. This chain connects TRBV20-1 to TRBJ2-3; TCRdb indicates TRBD1, and absent DNA this call remains unverified. This CDR3 spans 15 amino acids. Germline loops: CDR1 DFQATT, CDR2 SNEGSKA (reference sequence). CDR3 loop: CSASGTGTHTDTQYF.

This rearrangement joins TRBV5-8 to TRBJ2-1; TCRdb selects TRBD1, and the lack of DNA leaves this call unchecked. This CDR3 comprises 12 residues. Germline V gene data show CDR1 as SGHTS and CDR2 as YDEGEE. The CDR3 loop reads CASSWTGPGQFF.

The rearrangement uses TRBV10-1 and TRBJ2-7. The CDR3 covers 14 residues. The germline V gene has CDR1 WNHNN and CDR2 SYGVQD (reference sequence). This CDR3 reads CASSESHSSYEQYF.

The CDR3 loop is CASSTSAGATNEKLFF. This chain connects TRBV27 to TRBJ1-4. CDR1 is MNHEY, CDR2 SMNVEV, per germline (reference sequence). This CDR3 comprises 16 residues. Looking up the rest from reference TRBV27 and TRBJ1-4 gives the full variable domain: EAQVTQNPRYLITVTGKKLTVTCSQNMNHEYMSWYRQDPGLGLRQIYYSMNVEVTDKGDVPEGYKVSRKEKRNFPLILESPSPNQTSLYFCASSTSAGATNEKLFFGSGTQLSVL.

Considering frequency, this clonotype is medium-sized. This chain connects TRBV12-2 to TRBJ2-1; TCRdb gives TRBD1 as the D gene, but with no DNA this cannot be confirmed. TRBV12-2 is described as a pseudogene. The CDR3 contains 15 residues. The CDR3 loop reads CASPQDLAHGNEQFF.

The chain couples TRBV28 to TRBJ2-7; TCRdb lists TRBD1, though no DNA is available to test this call. The germline V gene has CDR1 MDHEN and CDR2 SYDVKM. The CDR3 spans 14 residues. The CDR3 region is CASSLGGDSYEQYF.

V usage is TRBV19 and J usage is TRBJ1-5; as DNA is missing, the TRBD1 call by TCRdb cannot be tested. Germline-derived CDR1 and CDR2 are LNHDA and SQIVND (reference sequence). This CDR3 is built from 15 residues. CDR3 amino acids: CASTPGVYSNQPQHF.

This clonotype is classed as medium-sized by frequency. The V and J genes are TRBV14 and TRBJ2-7. Germline loops: CDR1 SGHDN, CDR2 FVKESK. This CDR3 region has 13 residues. The CDR3 protein is CASRQESSYEQYF.

V usage is TRBV7-6 and J usage is TRBJ2-5; without DNA, the TCRdb call of TRBD1 cannot be checked. There are 16 residues in the CDR3. Per the germline V gene, CDR1 is SGHVS and CDR2 is FNYEAQ. CDR3 residues: CASSTSAGTGLETQYF.

Judged by frequency, this clonotype is medium-sized. The chain carries TRBV25-1 and TRBJ1-4; TCRdb's D call of TRBD1 is untestable without DNA. The CDR3 is 19 amino acids. Germline V gene data show CDR1 as MGHDK and CDR2 as SYGVNS. The CDR3 sequence: CASSTGTASFRLSNEKLFF.

CDR3: CASSQEVNTEAFF. The V and J genes are TRBV4-1 and TRBJ1-1. Germline CDR1 MGHRA, CDR2 YSYEKL. The CDR3 spans 13 residues.

This clonotype registers medium-sized by frequency. The chain carries TRBV14 and TRBJ2-1; TCRdb's D gene call, TRBD1, goes unchecked for lack of DNA. The CDR3 sequence is 15 residues long. Germline V lookup: CDR1 SGHDN, CDR2 FVKESK. This CDR3 reads CASSQERTGSPEQFF.

This clonotype is called medium-sized based on its frequency. The chain employs TRBV11-3 and TRBJ2-1; no DNA is available, so the TRBD2 call from TCRdb remains unchecked. The CDR3 is 17 amino acids. CDR1 and CDR2 from the germline V gene are SGHNT and YENEEA. CDR3: CASRKYLAGGSYNEQFF.

The chain links TRBV27 to TRBJ2-3. Germline V lookup: CDR1 MNHEY, CDR2 SMNVEV (reference sequence). This CDR3 spans 14 amino acids. The CDR3 sequence: CASSLFQITDTQYF.

This rearrangement joins TRBV29-1 to TRBJ2-2; TCRdb's D call of TRBD2 is untestable without DNA. Germline-derived CDR1 and CDR2 are SQVTM and ANQGSEA. This CDR3 spans 15 amino acids. CDR3 residues: CSVSAAGLNTGELFF.

This chain joins TRBV20-1 and TRBJ1-2; the TCRdb D gene call, TRBD1, has no DNA to confirm it. The CDR3 has 14 residues. Looked up from germline, CDR1 is DFQATT and CDR2 is SNEGSKA (reference sequence). CDR3 residues: CSANDRGRPSGYTF.

The V gene is TRBV6-2 or TRBV6-3, the J gene TRBJ2-7. Germline CDR1 and CDR2: MNHEY and SVGEGT. CDR3 size: 17 residues. The CDR3 loop is CASSYSSSISDNYEQYF.

J is TRBJ2-1 and V is TRBV10-2; TCRdb names TRBD2, which stays unverified in the absence of DNA. Germline V gene data show CDR1 as WSHSY and CDR2 as SAAADI. The CDR3 totals 13 residues. This CDR3 is CASRSGTFDEQFF.

The gene calls are TRBV29-1 and TRBJ2-1; TCRdb's D call of TRBD2 is untestable without DNA. The V gene's germline CDR1 is SQVTM and CDR2 ANQGSEA. This CDR3 spans 15 amino acids. CDR3 loop: CSVDLAGGRGNEQFF.

V and J are TRBV9 and TRBJ2-1; TCRdb picks TRBD1, but there is no DNA to check that call. CDR3 length: 11 residues. The germline V gene encodes CDR1 SGDLS and CDR2 YYNGEE. This CDR3 is CASSPGGEQFF.

The gene calls are TRBV20-1 and TRBJ2-5. The CDR3 has 13 residues. Per the germline V gene, CDR1 is DFQATT and CDR2 is SNEGSKA (reference sequence). The CDR3 sequence: CSASGRDKETQYF.

This chain joins TRBV6-4 and TRBJ1-1. CDR3 length: 15 amino acids. In germline, CDR1 is MRHNA, CDR2 SNTAGT. CDR3 in amino acids: CASSDSAGGPAEAFF.

The J gene is TRBJ2-3, the V gene TRBV7-6. The CDR3 runs to 12 residues. The germline V gene has CDR1 SGHVS and CDR2 FNYEAQ. The CDR3 loop is CASSLEGDTQYF.